This TCR beta chain appears in the sequencing data of a study of T cells after yellow fever vaccination. Across the study: Fractions of low cell number were prepared using SMART-Seq v4 Ultra Low Input.

Template-switching 5'RACE yielded the TCR cDNA; a universal primer site and UMIs were added in the process. TCRdb reprocessed the 5' RACE reads with MiXCR, giving one entry per CDR3 protein. The data show 230,000 or so distinct CDR3 sequences, around 6.7% seen once. The CDR3 has 12 residues. Trimming left V 3 bases short and J 5 bases short, with 4 bases between. This clonotype has a count of ten or more. Its antigen is unidentified. Study-level findings and limits: Booster sampling recovered most clones from primary vaccination (around 96% CD4, around 88% CD8). Repertoires obtained by FACS sorting could include abundant clonotypes that entered as contaminants from the bulk population.

This clonotype originated in a man between 25 and 39 years old who received the YFV17D yellow fever vaccine. The sequences come from CD4+ T cells sorted from PBMCs, collected on the day of the yellow fever booster vaccination. The chain recombines TRBV12-3 or TRBV12-4 with TRBJ2-2; the D is unclear. CDR3 residues: CASSFGTGELFF. In DNA, the CDR3 is TGTGCCAGCAGTTTCGGTACCGGGGAGCTGTTTTTT.